The present T cell receptor beta chain was sequenced within a study of blood T cells in healthy people across ages. Whole-study results and caveats: No one knew whether donors had CMV, which possibly confounded expanded clonotype changes.

CDR3 length: 11 residues. Germline CDR1 LGHNA, CDR2 YNFKEQ. Concerning this clonotype itself: The antigen is not known. A read error may explain this, as a much larger clone is one base away.

A second PCR of roughly 7 to 11 cycles used a sample-barcoded 5' primer and a J-beta primer mix. MiXCR was run by TCRdb on the 5' RACE reads, yielding one entry per CDR3 protein. The sample holds about 590,000 distinct CDR3 sequences; approximately 30% are singletons and the top ten take around 16%. This sequence was found in a woman of 80 years or more in good health. The sequenced sample was blood. This sequence joins TRBV4-2 and TRBJ1-1; D may be TRBD1 (6 bases). The CDR3 reads CTSSQGGEAFF. The CDR3 DNA reads TGTACCAGCAGCCAAGGGGGAGAAGCTTTCTTT.